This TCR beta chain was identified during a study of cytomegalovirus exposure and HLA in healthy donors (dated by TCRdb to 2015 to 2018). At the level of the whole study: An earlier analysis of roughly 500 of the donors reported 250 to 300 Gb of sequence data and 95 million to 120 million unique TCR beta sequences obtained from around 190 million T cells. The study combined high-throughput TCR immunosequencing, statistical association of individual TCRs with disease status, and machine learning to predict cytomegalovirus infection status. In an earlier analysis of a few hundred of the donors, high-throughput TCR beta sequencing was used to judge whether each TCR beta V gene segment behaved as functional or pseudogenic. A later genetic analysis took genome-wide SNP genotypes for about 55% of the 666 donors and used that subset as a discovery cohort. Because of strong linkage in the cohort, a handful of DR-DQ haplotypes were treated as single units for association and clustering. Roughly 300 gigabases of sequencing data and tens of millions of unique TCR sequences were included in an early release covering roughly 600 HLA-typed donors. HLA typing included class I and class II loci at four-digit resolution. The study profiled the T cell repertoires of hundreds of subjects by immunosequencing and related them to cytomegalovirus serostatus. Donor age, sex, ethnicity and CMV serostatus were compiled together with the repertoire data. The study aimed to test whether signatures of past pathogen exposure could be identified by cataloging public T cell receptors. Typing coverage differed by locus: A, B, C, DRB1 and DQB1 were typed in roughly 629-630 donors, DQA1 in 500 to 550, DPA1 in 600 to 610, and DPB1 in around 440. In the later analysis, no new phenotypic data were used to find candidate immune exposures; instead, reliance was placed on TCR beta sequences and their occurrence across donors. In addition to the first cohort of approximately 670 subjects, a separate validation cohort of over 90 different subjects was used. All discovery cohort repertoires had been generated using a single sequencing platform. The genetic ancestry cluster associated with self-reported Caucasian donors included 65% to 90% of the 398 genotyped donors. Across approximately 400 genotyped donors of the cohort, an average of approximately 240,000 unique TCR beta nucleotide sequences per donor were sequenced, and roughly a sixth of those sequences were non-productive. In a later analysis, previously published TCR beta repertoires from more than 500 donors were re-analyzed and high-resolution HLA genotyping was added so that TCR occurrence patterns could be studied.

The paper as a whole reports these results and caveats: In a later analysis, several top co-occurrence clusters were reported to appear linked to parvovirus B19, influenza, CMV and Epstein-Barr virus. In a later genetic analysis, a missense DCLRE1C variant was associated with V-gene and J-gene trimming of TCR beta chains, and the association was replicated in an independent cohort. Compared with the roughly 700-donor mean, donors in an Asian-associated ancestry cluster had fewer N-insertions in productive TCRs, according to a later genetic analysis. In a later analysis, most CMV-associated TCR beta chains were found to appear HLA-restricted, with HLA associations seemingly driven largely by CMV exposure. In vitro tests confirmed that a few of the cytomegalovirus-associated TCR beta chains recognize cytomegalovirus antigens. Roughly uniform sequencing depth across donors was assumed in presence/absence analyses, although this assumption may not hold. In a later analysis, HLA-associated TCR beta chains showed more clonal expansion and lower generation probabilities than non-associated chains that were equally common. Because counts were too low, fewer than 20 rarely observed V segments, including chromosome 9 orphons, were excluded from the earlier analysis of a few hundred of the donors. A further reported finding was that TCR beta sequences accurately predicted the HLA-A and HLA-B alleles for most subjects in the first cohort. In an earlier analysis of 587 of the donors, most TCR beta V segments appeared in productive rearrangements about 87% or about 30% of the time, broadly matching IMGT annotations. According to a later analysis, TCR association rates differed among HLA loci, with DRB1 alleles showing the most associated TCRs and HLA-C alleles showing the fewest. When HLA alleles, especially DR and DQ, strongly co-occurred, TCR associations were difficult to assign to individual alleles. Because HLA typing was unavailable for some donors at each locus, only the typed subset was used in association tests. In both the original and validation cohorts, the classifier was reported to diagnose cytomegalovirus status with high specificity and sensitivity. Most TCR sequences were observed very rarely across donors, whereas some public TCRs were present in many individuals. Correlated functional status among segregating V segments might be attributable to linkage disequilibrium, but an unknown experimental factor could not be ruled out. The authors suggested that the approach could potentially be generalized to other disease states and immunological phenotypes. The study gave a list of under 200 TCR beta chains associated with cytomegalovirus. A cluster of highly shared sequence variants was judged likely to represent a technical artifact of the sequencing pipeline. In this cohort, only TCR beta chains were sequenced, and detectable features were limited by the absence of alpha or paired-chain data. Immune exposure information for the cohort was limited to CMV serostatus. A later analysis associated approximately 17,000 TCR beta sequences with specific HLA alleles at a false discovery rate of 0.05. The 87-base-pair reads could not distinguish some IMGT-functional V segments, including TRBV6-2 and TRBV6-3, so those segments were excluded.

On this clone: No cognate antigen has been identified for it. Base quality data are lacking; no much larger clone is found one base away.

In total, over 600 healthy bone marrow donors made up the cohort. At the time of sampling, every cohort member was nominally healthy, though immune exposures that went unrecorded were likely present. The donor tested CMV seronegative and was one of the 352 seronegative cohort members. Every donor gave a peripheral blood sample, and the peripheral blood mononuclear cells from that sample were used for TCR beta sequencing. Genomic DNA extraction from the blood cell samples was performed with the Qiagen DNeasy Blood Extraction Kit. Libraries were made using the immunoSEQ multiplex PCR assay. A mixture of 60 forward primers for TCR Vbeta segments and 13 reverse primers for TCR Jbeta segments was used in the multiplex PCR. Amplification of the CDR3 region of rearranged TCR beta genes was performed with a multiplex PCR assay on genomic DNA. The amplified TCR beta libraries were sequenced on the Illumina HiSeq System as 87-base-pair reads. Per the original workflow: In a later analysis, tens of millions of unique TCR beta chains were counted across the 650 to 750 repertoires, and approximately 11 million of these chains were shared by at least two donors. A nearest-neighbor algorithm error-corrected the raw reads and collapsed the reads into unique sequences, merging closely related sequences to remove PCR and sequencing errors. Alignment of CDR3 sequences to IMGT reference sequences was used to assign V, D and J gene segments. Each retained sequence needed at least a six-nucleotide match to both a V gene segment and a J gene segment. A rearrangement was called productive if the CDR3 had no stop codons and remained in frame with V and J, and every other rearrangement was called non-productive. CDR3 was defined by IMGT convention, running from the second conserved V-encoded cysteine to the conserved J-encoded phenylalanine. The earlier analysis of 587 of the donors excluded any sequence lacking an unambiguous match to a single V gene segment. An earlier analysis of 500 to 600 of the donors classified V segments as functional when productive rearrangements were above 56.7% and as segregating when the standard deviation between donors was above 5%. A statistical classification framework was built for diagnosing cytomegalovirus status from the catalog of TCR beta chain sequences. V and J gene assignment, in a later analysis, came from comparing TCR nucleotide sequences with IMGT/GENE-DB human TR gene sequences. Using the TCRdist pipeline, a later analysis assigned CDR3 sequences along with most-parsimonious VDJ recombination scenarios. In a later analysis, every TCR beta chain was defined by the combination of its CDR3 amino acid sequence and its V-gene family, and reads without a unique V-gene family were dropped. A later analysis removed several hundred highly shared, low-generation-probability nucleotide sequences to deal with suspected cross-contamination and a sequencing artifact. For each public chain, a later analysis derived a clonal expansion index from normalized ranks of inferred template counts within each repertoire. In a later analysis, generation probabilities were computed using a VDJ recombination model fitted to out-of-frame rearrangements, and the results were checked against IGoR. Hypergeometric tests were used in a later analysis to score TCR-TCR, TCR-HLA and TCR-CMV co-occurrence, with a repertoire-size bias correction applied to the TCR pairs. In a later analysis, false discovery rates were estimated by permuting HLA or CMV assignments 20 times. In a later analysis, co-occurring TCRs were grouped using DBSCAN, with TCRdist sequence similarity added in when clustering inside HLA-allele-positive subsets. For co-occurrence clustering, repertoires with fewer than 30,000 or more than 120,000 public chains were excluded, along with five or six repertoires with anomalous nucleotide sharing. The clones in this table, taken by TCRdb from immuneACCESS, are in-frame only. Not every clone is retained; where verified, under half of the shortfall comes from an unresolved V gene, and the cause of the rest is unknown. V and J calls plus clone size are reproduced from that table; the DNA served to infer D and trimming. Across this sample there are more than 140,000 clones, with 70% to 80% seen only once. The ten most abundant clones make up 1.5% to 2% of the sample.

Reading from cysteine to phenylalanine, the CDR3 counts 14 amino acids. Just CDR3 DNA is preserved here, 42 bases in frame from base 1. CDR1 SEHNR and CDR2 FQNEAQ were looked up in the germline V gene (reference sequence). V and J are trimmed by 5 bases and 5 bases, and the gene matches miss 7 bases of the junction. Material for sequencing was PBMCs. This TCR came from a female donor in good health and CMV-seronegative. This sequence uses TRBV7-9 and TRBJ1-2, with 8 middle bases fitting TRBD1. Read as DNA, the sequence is TGTGCCAGCAGCCACCGGGACAGGCCATATGGCTACACCTTC. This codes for CASSHRDRPYGYTF.